The 5 T cell receptor beta chains in this list originate from one sample, sequenced in a study of shared T cell receptors in the human thymus. The data were produced by immunoSEQ multiplex PCR, yet TCRdb's version contains in-frame clones alone and is incomplete. The table records approximately 660,000 clones, 70% to 90% of them present only once. These data are also associated with another study on human thymus T cells.

Specimen: thymocytes. The receptor source for this set is a boy younger than two with a congenital heart defect.

This clone was picked up one time. The chain carries TRBV4-1 and TRBJ2-7; a weak D match, TRBD2 (5 bases). V was shortened by 0 bases and J by 0 bases, with 12 bases between the two germline ends. This CDR3 region has 16 residues. CDR1 is MGHRA and CDR2 is YSYEKL in the germline V gene. CDR3 DNA sequence: TGCGCCAGCAGCCAAGAGAGACGGGATAGCTCCTACGAGCAGTACTTC. Amino acids: CASSQERRDSSYEQYF.

J is TRBJ2-5 and V is TRBV9, with no clear D. There are 20 residues in the CDR3. The V and J ends lost 0 bases and 5 bases respectively, with 29 bases between them. Per the germline V gene, CDR1 is SGDLS and CDR2 is YYNGEE. The CDR3 DNA follows: TGTGCCAGCAGCGTAGACGTCGGCAGCCGGGTCGACGTGTTTTTGGAGACCCAGTACTTC. It specifies CASSVDVGSRVDVFLETQYF.

The chain combines TRBV15 with TRBJ2-1; 14 bases agree with TRBD2. The CDR3 totals 18 residues. CDR1 and CDR2 from the germline V gene are LNHNV and YYDKDF (reference sequence). J was trimmed by 1 base and V by 9 bases; bases with no gene match: 11. The CDR3 DNA reads TGTGCCACGGCCCCAGGGACTAGCGGGAGATTTTCCTACAATGAGCAGTTCTTC. Its protein product is CATAPGTSGRFSYNEQFF.

J is TRBJ2-7 and V is TRBV2; 13 bases agree with TRBD2. V trimming: 6 bases; J trimming: 4 bases; junction bases outside the gene matches: 6. The CDR3 is made up of 15 amino acids. The germline V gene has CDR1 SNHLY and CDR2 FYNNEI. The chain's CDR3 is CASSAGTSGNYEQYF. The CDR3 DNA sequence: TGTGCCAGCAGCGCTGGGACTAGCGGGAATTACGAGCAGTACTTC. Full variable domain (missing parts from reference TRBV2 and TRBJ2-7): EPEVTQTPSHQVTQMGQEVILRCVPISNHLYFYWYRQILGQKVEFLVSFYNNEISEKSEIFDDQFSVERPDGSNFTLKIRSTKLEDSAMYFCASSAGTSGNYEQYFGPGTRLTVT.

This clone is a singleton in its sample. This chain uses TRBV30 with TRBJ1-2; D call uncertain. The V end lost 2 bases, the J end lost 4 bases, and 23 bases lay between the germline ends. The CDR3 runs to 17 residues. Germline CDR1 GTSNPN, CDR2 SVGIG (reference sequence). The CDR3 here is CAWSHAHSKYTGYGYTF. The CDR3 DNA reads as TGTGCCTGGAGTCACGCCCACTCGAAATATACTGGCTATGGCTACACCTTC.